A single sample gave rise to the 25 T cell receptor beta chains below, sequenced in a study of T cell repertoires in cytomegalovirus infection. TCRdb reprocessed the reads via MiXCR and lists one record per CDR3 protein. This sample has about 140,000 distinct CDR3 sequences, with about 6% found just once. The source material was PBMCs. These receptors all come from a human donor in good health (CMV status not recorded). Some clones in this sample may be carry-over from other donors' samples.

This clonotype was picked up many times. The CDR3 reads CASSERGRRMNTEAFF. The CDR3 DNA is TGTGCCAGTAGCGAAAGGGGTCGGAGGATGAACACTGAAGCTTTCTTT. The gene calls are TRBV19 and TRBJ1-1; tentatively, D is TRBD1 (5 bases). The V gene lost 6 bases and the J gene lost 0 bases, with 17 bases spanning the gap. The CDR3 is made up of 16 amino acids. Germline V gene sequence: CDR1 LNHDA, CDR2 SQIVND (reference sequence). Full variable domain (missing parts from reference TRBV19 and TRBJ1-1): DGGITQSPKYLFRKEGQNVTLSCEQNLNHDAMYWYRQDPGQGLRLIYYSQIVNDFQKGDIAEGYSVSREKKESFPLTVTSAQKNPTAFYLCASSERGRRMNTEAFFGQGTRLTVV.

This clonotype was counted many times. The chain uses TRBV6-1 and TRBJ2-5; weak D call: TRBD1 (6 bases). This CDR3 contains 15 residues. The germline V gene has CDR1 MNHNS and CDR2 SASEGT. V shed 6 bases and J shed 9 bases, with 23 bases lying between them. The CDR3 DNA is TGTGCCAGCAGCGGGACATACGGCAAGGGAGTGGCCCAGTACTTC. Its translation is CASSGTYGKGVAQYF.

The sample holds a few counts of this clonotype. The rearrangement uses TRBV10-3 and TRBJ2-1; the D gene is possibly TRBD2 (6 bases). V dropped 3 bases and J dropped 4 bases, with 19 bases sitting between them. CDR3 length: 17 residues. Germline V gene sequence: CDR1 ENHRY, CDR2 SYGVKD. CDR3 amino acids: CAISDPTRSGGYNEQFF. CDR3 nucleotides: TGTGCCATCAGTGACCCGACTAGATCAGGAGGGTACAATGAGCAGTTCTTC.

J is TRBJ2-3 and V is TRBV7-2; D is ambiguous. The CDR3 runs to 17 residues. V dropped 0 bases and J dropped 4 bases, with 17 bases sitting between them. Germline V gives CDR1 SGHTA, CDR2 FQGNSA. The CDR3 nucleotides read TGTGCCAGCAGCTTAGCTGTCAGGACCCGGCCTCCAGATACGCAGTATTTT. This encodes CASSLAVRTRPPDTQYF.

This clonotype has a count of ten or more. The J gene is TRBJ2-3, the V gene TRBV24-1; D gene uncertain. Germline loops: CDR1 KGHDR, CDR2 SFDVKD. The CDR3 has 12 residues. V was pared by 4 bases and J by 6 bases, with 7 bases between. CDR3 nucleotides: TGTGCCACCAGTGACCTGTTGGATACGCAGTATTTT. This translates into CATSDLLDTQYF.

Turning to this clonotype: A much larger clone lies one base from this, so it may be a read error. The V gene is TRBV19, the J gene TRBJ2-7, with 8 bases matching TRBD1. This CDR3 has 14 amino acids. Germline lookup yields CDR1 LNHDA and CDR2 SQIVND (reference sequence). Germline trimming cut 10 bases from V and 6 bases from J; bases unmatched to any gene: 14. The chain's CDR3 is CATSPDRDFSEQYF. The CDR3 coding sequence is TGTGCCACCTCCCCGGACAGGGACTTTAGCGAGCAGTACTTC.

The chain is built from TRBV7-8 and TRBJ1-5; TRBD1 is a possible D gene (5 bases). The CDR3 length is 14 residues. V was trimmed by 5 bases and J by 2 bases, leaving 10 bases between them. CDR1 SGHVS and CDR2 FQNEAQ come from the germline V gene. The CDR3 here is CASSNGGRNQPQHF. As DNA, the CDR3 is TGTGCCAGCAGCAATGGGGGACGCAATCAGCCCCAGCATTTT.

This clonotype was observed a handful of times. The chain recombines TRBV29-1 with TRBJ1-2; D remains ambiguous. The CDR3 spans 12 residues. Trimming removed 4 bases from V and 1 base from J, with 7 bases in between. CDR1 is SQVTM, CDR2 ANQGSEA, per germline. The CDR3 DNA is TGCAGCGTTGTCTTCCTTAACTATGGCTACACCTTC. Translated, it gives CSVVFLNYGYTF.

Ten or more counts support this clonotype. The chain links TRBV7-8 to TRBJ2-2; 7 bases are a match to TRBD1. The length of the CDR3 is 15 residues. Per germline, CDR1 SGHVS and CDR2 FQNEAQ. V lost 5 bases, J lost 7 bases, and 10 bases stayed unmatched. Written as DNA, the CDR3 is TGTGCCAGCAGCCCTAGACAGGGCCCCAGCGGGGAGCTGTTTTTT. This encodes CASSPRQGPSGELFF.

This clonotype was detected ten times or more. V usage is TRBV7-2 and J usage is TRBJ2-3; D is ambiguous. Germline V lookup: CDR1 SGHTA, CDR2 FQGNSA. The CDR3 spans 14 residues. V was trimmed by 6 bases and J by 1 base, leaving 11 bases between them. The CDR3, as DNA: TGTGCCAGCAGAACGTTGGGTGGCACAGATACGCAGTATTTT. Its translation: CASRTLGGTDTQYF.

The table lists this clonotype with many counts. The chain is built from TRBV7-3 and TRBJ2-1, with D possibly being TRBD2 (6 bases). Germline lookup yields CDR1 SGHTA and CDR2 FQGTGA. With 5 bases removed from V and 7 bases from J, the gap between germline ends came to 15 bases. The CDR3 loop spans 14 amino acids. The chain's CDR3 is CASSQSLRGNEQFF. The CDR3, as DNA: TGTGCCAGCAGCCAATCACTCCGGGGGAATGAGCAGTTCTTC. The full variable domain, completed using reference TRBV7-3 and TRBJ2-1, is GAGVSQTPSNKVTEKGKYVELRCDPISGHTALYWYRQSLGQGPEFLIYFQGTGAADDSGLPNDRFFAVRPEGSVSTLKIQRTERGDSAVYLCASSQSLRGNEQFFGPGTRLTVL.

This clonotype was picked up a small number of times. The V and J genes are TRBV3-1 and TRBJ2-1; a possible D gene is TRBD2 (6 bases). The CDR3 consists of 18 residues. CDR1 and CDR2 from the germline V gene are LGHDT and YNNKEL (reference sequence). The ends were cut back, 3 bases at V and 0 bases at J, with 18 bases in the middle. The CDR3 DNA sequence: TGTGCCAGCAGCCAGGCCCCCCCGGGGGTTAGCTCCTACAATGAGCAGTTCTTC. Translation gives CASSQAPPGVSSYNEQFF.

On this clonotype: A single base separates this from a much larger clone, so it may be a read error. This chain joins TRBV29-1 and TRBJ1-1; maybe TRBD1 (5 bases). The CDR3 is 14 residues long. Per the germline V gene, CDR1 is SQVTM and CDR2 is ANQGSEA. Trimming took off 4 bases at V and 6 bases at J, with 18 bases between the two ends. CDR3 sequence (DNA): TGCAGCGTTGTTGTGTGGGGGTCGGACGCTGAAGCTTTCTTT. Protein sequence: CSVVVWGSDAEAFF.

With regard to this clonotype: This may be a read error, as it is one base from a much larger clone. The chain joins TRBV28 to TRBJ1-5; TRBD1 might be the D (6 bases). Trimming took off 3 bases at V and 6 bases at J, with 9 bases between the two ends. Germline V gives CDR1 MDHEN, CDR2 SYDVKM. This CDR3 is built from 13 residues. Here the CDR3 reads CASSLGAGQPQHF. The CDR3, as DNA: TGTGCCAGCAGTTTGGGGGCGGGTCAGCCCCAGCATTTT.

This clonotype was detected only a few times. The chain uses TRBV6-8 and TRBJ2-3; 13 nucleotides line up with TRBD2. This CDR3 spans 17 amino acids. The ends lost 1 base at V and 8 bases at J; junction bases unmatched: 9. Per germline, CDR1 MNHGY and CDR2 SAAAGT. The CDR3 reads CASSYWTSGGFPRTQYF. CDR3 DNA: TGTGCCAGCAGTTACTGGACTAGCGGGGGCTTTCCTCGTACGCAGTATTTT.

Ten or more counts support this clonotype. V usage is TRBV7-9 and J usage is TRBJ1-5; the D gene is possibly TRBD1 (6 bases). The V gene lost 5 bases and the J gene lost 4 bases, with 9 bases spanning the gap. This CDR3 region has 13 residues. The germline V gene encodes CDR1 SEHNR and CDR2 FQNEAQ (reference sequence). In nucleotides, the CDR3 is TGTGCCAGCAGCCTCGGACAGAATCAGCCCCAGCATTTT. Amino acids: CASSLGQNQPQHF.

This clonotype was recorded only once. V and J are TRBV7-2 and TRBJ1-3, with D tentatively TRBD1 (6 bases). The germline V gene has CDR1 SGHTA and CDR2 FQGNSA. The CDR3 spans 15 residues. V lost 3 bases, J lost 2 bases, and 11 bases lay in between. The DNA of the CDR3 is TGTGCCAGCAGCTTTGGGGGCACAGCTGGAAACACCATATATTTT. Its protein product is CASSFGGTAGNTIYF.

The chain joins TRBV10-3 to TRBJ2-7; 9 nucleotides align to TRBD1. The length of the CDR3 is 13 residues. From germline, CDR1 is ENHRY and CDR2 SYGVKD. The junction had 8 bases not matched to a gene; V was cut back by 7 bases and J by 7 bases. In nucleotides, the CDR3 is TGTGCCATCACCAGGACAGGGGTTGGGGAGCAGTACTTC. As protein: CAITRTGVGEQYF.

This clonotype was found many times. The J gene is TRBJ2-7, the V gene TRBV7-9, with 9 bases fitting TRBD1. Trimming at V came to 5 bases and at J to 7 bases, leaving 15 bases not matched to a gene. This CDR3 contains 16 residues. Germline CDR1 and CDR2: SEHNR and FQNEAQ (reference sequence). CDR3 nucleotide sequence: TGTGCCAGCAGCGGGCGGGGACAGGGACCTTCTGTAGAGCAGTACTTC. Its protein is CASSGRGQGPSVEQYF. The whole variable domain, filled in from reference TRBV7-9 and TRBJ2-7, reads DTGVSQNPRHKITKRGQNVTFRCDPISEHNRLYWYRQTLGQGPEFLTYFQNEAQLEKSRLLSDRFSAERPKGSFSTLEIQRTEQGDSAMYLCASSGRGQGPSVEQYFGPGTRLTVT.

This clonotype has at least ten counts. V and J are TRBV6-1 and TRBJ1-1, with 8 bases that match TRBD1. Germline loops: CDR1 MNHNS, CDR2 SASEGT. The CDR3 contains 15 residues. V lost 7 bases, J lost 5 bases, and 12 bases stayed unmatched. The CDR3 region has the DNA TGTGCCAGCAACAAGCACCGGACAGGGCGGACTGAAGCTTTCTTT. This sequence encodes CASNKHRTGRTEAFF.

This clonotype came up many times. The rearrangement uses TRBV28 and TRBJ2-1, with 11 bases aligning to TRBD2. The V segment lost 2 bases and the J segment 10 bases; nucleotides outside the gene matches: 4. CDR1 and CDR2 from the germline V gene are MDHEN and SYDVKM. This CDR3 is 14 amino acids long. This CDR3 is CASSLGLAGGEQFF. The CDR3 DNA reads TGTGCCAGCAGTTTAGGGCTAGCGGGGGGAGAGCAGTTCTTC.

This clonotype was found many times. The CDR3 DNA follows: TGTGCCAGCAGTTCGGGACAGGGGGGGACTTTCTTT. Its translation: CASSSGQGGTFF. The chain couples TRBV28 to TRBJ1-1, with TRBD1 matching over 11 bases. J gave up 12 bases and V 4 bases, and 4 bases lay outside the gene matches. Germline V gives CDR1 MDHEN, CDR2 SYDVKM. This CDR3 has 12 amino acids.

Ten or more counts support this clonotype. The J gene is TRBJ2-5, the V gene TRBV4-3, with D uncertain. From germline, CDR1 is LGHNA and CDR2 YSLEER. The CDR3 length is 12 residues. Trimming removed 1 base at V and 7 bases at J, with 7 bases between. The CDR3 DNA sequence: TGCGCCAGCAGCCAAGGCGTTGGGACCCAGTACTTC. The encoded protein is CASSQGVGTQYF.

This clonotype was seen a few times. The V gene is TRBV5-6, the J gene TRBJ1-2, with 7 bases aligning to TRBD1. This CDR3 has 14 residues. The V gene's germline CDR1 is SGHDT and CDR2 YYEEEE. J lost 5 bases, V lost 7 bases, and 11 bases had no gene match. The CDR3 bases are TGTGCCAGCGCCTCATCCGACAGGGATTATGGCTACACCTTC. This gives the protein CASASSDRDYGYTF.

This clonotype was observed a handful of times. The chain recombines TRBV6-6 with TRBJ2-7; D unclear. The CDR3 has 11 residues. Germline assignment: CDR1 MNHNY and CDR2 SVGAGI (reference sequence). The V gene lost 2 bases and the J gene lost 5 bases, with 4 bases spanning the gap. The CDR3 sequence: CASSYVDEQYF. CDR3 in DNA: TGTGCCAGCAGTTACGTGGACGAGCAGTACTTC.